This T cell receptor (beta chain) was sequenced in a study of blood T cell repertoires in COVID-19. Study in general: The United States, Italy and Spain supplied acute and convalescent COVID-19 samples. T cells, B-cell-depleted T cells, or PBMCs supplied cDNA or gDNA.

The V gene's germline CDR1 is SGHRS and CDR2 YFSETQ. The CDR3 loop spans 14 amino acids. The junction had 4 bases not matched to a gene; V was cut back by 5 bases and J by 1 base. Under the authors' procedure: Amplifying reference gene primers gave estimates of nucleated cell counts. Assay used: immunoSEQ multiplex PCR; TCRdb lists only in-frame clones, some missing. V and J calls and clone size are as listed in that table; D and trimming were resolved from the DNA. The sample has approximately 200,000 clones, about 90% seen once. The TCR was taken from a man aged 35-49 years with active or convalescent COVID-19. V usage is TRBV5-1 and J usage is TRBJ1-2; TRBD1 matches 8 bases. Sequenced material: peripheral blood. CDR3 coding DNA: TGCGCCAGCAGACCCACAGGGGGTAACTATGGCTACACCTTC. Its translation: CASRPTGGNYGYTF.